The clone carrying this T cell receptor (beta chain) was seen more than once but under ten times. This sample was taken from a study of T cell changes during pregnancy in multiple sclerosis. Some clones are missing from TCRdb's copy, which holds only in-frame ones; the method was immunoSEQ multiplex PCR. The sample records just over 20,000 clones, about 87% being singletons. CDR1 and CDR2 (germline): SGHDN, FVKESK. There are 14 residues in the CDR3. V was pared by 2 bases and J by 10 bases, with 14 bases between. This sequence joins TRBV14 and TRBJ1-4; D is perhaps TRBD1 (5 bases). The source of this sequence is a female donor in good health, enrolled as a control in a pregnancy study. The source was CD8+ T cells from peripheral blood mononuclear cells, collected in the second trimester of pregnancy. CDR3 DNA: TGTGCCAGCAGCCAATCGAAGGGGAAGGGAAAACTGTTTTTT. Its translation: CASSQSKGKGKLFF.